These 17 T cell receptor beta chains originate from one sample sequenced in a study of cytomegalovirus exposure and HLA in healthy donors. Primers included in the PCR were 60 Vbeta and 13 Jbeta primers. Using immunoSEQ multiplex PCR, the repertoire was profiled, and TCRdb retains in-frame clones only, with some absent. This table holds roughly 100,000 clones, 70% to 80% found once. The sequenced sample was PBMCs. The receptors originated from a woman aged 40 to 49 in good health and CMV-seronegative.

As for this clone: The final CDR3 position lacks the conserved phenylalanine or tryptophan, pointing to a likely read error. CDR3 loop: CASSLTGDWSPLHL. CDR3 in DNA: TGTGCCAGCAGCCTGACAGGGGACTGGTCACCCCTCCACCTT. The chain joins TRBV7-8 to TRBJ1-6; 8 bases map to TRBD1. The junction had 7 bases not matched to a gene; V was cut back by 5 bases and J by 10 bases. This CDR3 spans 14 amino acids. Per germline, CDR1 SGHVS and CDR2 FQNEAQ.

This chain links TRBV19 with TRBJ1-3, with D possibly matching TRBD1 (5 bases). V gave up 9 bases and J gave up 2 bases, with 8 bases separating them. The CDR3 length is 12 residues. Germline values: CDR1 LNHDA, CDR2 SQIVND (reference sequence). CDR3 protein: CASGGAGNTIYF. The CDR3 nucleotides read TGTGCCAGCGGAGGGGCTGGAAACACCATATATTTT.

This clone appeared a few times. CDR3 in DNA: TGTGCCGTCCGGGACATAAGCTACGAGCAGTACTTC. Amino acids: CAVRDISYEQYF. V gene TRBV10-3 combines with J gene TRBJ2-7, with D possibly being TRBD1 (6 bases). The germline CDR1 and CDR2 sequences are ENHRY and SYGVKD. The CDR3 is 12 residues long. The germline V and J ends were trimmed by 11 bases and 3 bases, with 14 bases remaining between them.

The chain has TRBV7-7 and TRBJ2-3; 10 bases align to TRBD2. Germline V gene lookup returns CDR1 SSHAT and CDR2 FNYEAQ (reference sequence). J lost 2 bases, V lost 3 bases, and 2 bases had no gene match. The CDR3 is made up of 15 amino acids. CDR3 sequence: CASSLSGRATDTQYF. For the CDR3, the DNA is TGTGCCAGCAGCTTGAGCGGGAGGGCCACAGATACGCAGTATTTT.

The V call is TRBV10-3, the J call TRBJ2-1; D possibly corresponds to TRBD1 (6 bases). Germline V gives CDR1 ENHRY, CDR2 SYGVKD. Trimming took off 6 bases at V and 6 bases at J, with 15 bases between the two ends. This CDR3 comprises 14 residues. CDR3 in DNA: TGTGCCATCAGGGGCAGGGGTTTTGGCAATGAGCAGTTCTTC. Protein sequence: CAIRGRGFGNEQFF.

This clone has just one count. The chain combines TRBV13 with TRBJ1-6; D call uncertain. In germline, CDR1 is PRHDT, CDR2 FYEKMQ (reference sequence). CDR3 length: 15 residues. V lost 3 bases and J 9 bases, leaving 15 bases between the germline ends. The DNA for the CDR3 is TGTGCCAGCAGCTTTGGGGTTGTGCGGGGTTCACCCCTCCACTTT. It encodes CASSFGVVRGSPLHF.

This rearrangement joins TRBV11-3 to TRBJ2-2, with 8 bases that match TRBD2. Germline values: CDR1 SGHNT, CDR2 YENEEA. The CDR3 sequence is 15 residues long. V was clipped by 5 bases and J by 3 bases; unmatched bases: 5. CDR3 nucleotides: TGTGCCAGCAGCCCGGGGGGGGCAGACACCGGGGAGCTGTTTTTT. This codes for CASSPGGADTGELFF.

The chain uses TRBV5-8 and TRBJ2-7; possible D gene TRBD1, 6 bases. Germline lookup yields CDR1 SGHTS and CDR2 YDEGEE. The CDR3 is made up of 15 amino acids. V was shortened by 1 base and J by 2 bases, with 13 bases between the two germline ends. The DNA for the CDR3 is TGTGCCAGCAGCTTGCACAGGGTTTCAGCCTACGAGCAGTACTTC. Its protein is CASSLHRVSAYEQYF. The variable domain in full, with the rest retrieved from reference TRBV5-8 and TRBJ2-7, is EAGVTQSPTHLIKTRGQQATLRCSPISGHTSVYWYQQALGLGLQFLLWYDEGEERNRGNFPPRFSGRQFPNYSSELNVNALELEDSALYLCASSLHRVSAYEQYFGPGTRLTVT.

This clone was detected only once. The chain employs TRBV29-1 and TRBJ2-5, with TRBD2 matching 7 bases. Germline-derived CDR1 and CDR2 are SQVTM and ANQGSEA. The CDR3 is 16 amino acids. The V segment lost 2 bases and the J segment 2 bases; nucleotides outside the gene matches: 11. The CDR3 loop reads CSVEIGIPAGQETQYF. DNA for the CDR3: TGCAGCGTTGAAATCGGTATTCCAGCGGGGCAAGAGACCCAGTACTTC.

The chain joins TRBV30 to TRBJ2-2, with a tentative D call TRBD2 (7 bases). V lost 3 bases to trimming and J lost 6 bases, with 11 bases between them. CDR1 GTSNPN and CDR2 SVGIG come from the germline V gene (reference sequence). The CDR3 runs 13 residues. The CDR3 DNA follows: TGTGCCTGGAGCGTAGGGGGGGCCGGGGAGCTGTTTTTT. Its protein product is CAWSVGGAGELFF.

The rearrangement uses TRBV12-5 and TRBJ2-1; weak D call: TRBD2 (5 bases). Germline V gene lookup returns CDR1 LGHNT and CDR2 FRNRAP. V was shortened by 7 bases and J by 6 bases, with 13 bases between the two germline ends. CDR3 length: 13 residues. CDR3 sequence (DNA): TGTGCTAGTGAGGGCGGAGGCGGCAATGAGCAGTTCTTC. Residues: CASEGGGGNEQFF.

The genes are TRBV10-1 and TRBJ2-7; 9 positions agree with TRBD1. CDR1 is WNHNN and CDR2 is SYGVQD in the germline V gene (reference sequence). Trimming cost V 11 bases and J 3 bases; bases outside gene matches: 14. This CDR3 contains 15 residues. CDR3 in amino acids: CAVFGRDRAIYEQYF. In nucleotides, the CDR3 is TGCGCCGTCTTCGGCCGGGACAGGGCGATCTACGAGCAGTACTTC.

The V call is TRBV19, the J call TRBJ2-1; 10 bases agree with TRBD2. This CDR3 comprises 15 residues. With 6 bases clipped from V and 5 bases from J, the junction kept 7 bases outside the gene matches. The germline V gene has CDR1 LNHDA and CDR2 SQIVND (reference sequence). CDR3 residues: CASRKTSGYNNEQFF. The DNA for the CDR3 is TGTGCCAGTAGGAAGACTAGCGGGTATAACAATGAGCAGTTCTTC.

This chain uses TRBV5-1 with TRBJ2-5; possibly TRBD1 for D (7 bases). Trimming cost V 6 bases and J 4 bases, with 19 bases left between them. The CDR3 contains 15 residues. Germline values: CDR1 SGHRS, CDR2 YFSETQ. The CDR3 here is CASNPNRGGGETQYF. In nucleotides, the CDR3 is TGCGCCAGCAACCCGAACAGGGGAGGCGGAGAGACCCAGTACTTC.

The chain uses TRBV10-3 and TRBJ1-5, with D unresolved. The CDR3 loop spans 14 amino acids. Trimming removed 2 bases at V and 1 base at J, with 6 bases between. Germline values: CDR1 ENHRY, CDR2 SYGVKD. CDR3 in DNA: TGTGCCATCAGTGAGACGGGGAGCAATCAGCCCCAGCATTTT. Protein product: CAISETGSNQPQHF.

The count of this clone is one. V is TRBV19 and J is TRBJ1-1; D is unclear. Deletions cut 1 base from V and 7 bases from J, with 13 bases between. Germline CDR1 is LNHDA and CDR2 is SQIVND (reference sequence). This CDR3 spans 14 amino acids. The CDR3 nucleotides read TGTGCCAGTAGTATAGGCGGAGGTCGGGGTGAAGCTTTCTTT. It yields the protein CASSIGGGRGEAFF.

The chain has TRBV5-4 and TRBJ2-3, with 8 positions matching TRBD1. CDR3 length: 15 residues. The germline gives CDR1 SGHNT, CDR2 YYREEE (reference sequence). J was trimmed by 3 bases and V by 4 bases; bases with no gene match: 7. CDR3: CASSTQGAQTDTQYF. As DNA, the CDR3 is TGTGCCAGCAGCACCCAGGGGGCGCAGACAGATACGCAGTATTTT.